This TCR beta chain was identified during a study of identical twins. A template switching step contributed a universal primer site, while unique molecular identifiers were present in the cDNA. A single record per CDR3 protein comes from TCRdb applying MiXCR to the 5' RACE reads. The sample lists about 690,000 distinct CDR3 sequences; 5.5% to 6.5% were seen once. All donors were healthy Caucasians. Looked up from germline, CDR1 is SEHNR and CDR2 is FQNEAQ (reference sequence). V dropped 5 bases and J dropped 9 bases, with 13 bases sitting between them. The CDR3 consists of 12 residues. The sequence was obtained from a man between 18 and 35 years old in good health. Material: naive T cells sorted from blood. The chain joins TRBV7-9 to TRBJ1-2; D is unresolved. This CDR3 reads CASSPLEGSYTF. The CDR3 region has the DNA TGTGCCAGCAGCCCCTTGGAGGGAAGCTACACCTTC.